Sequencing of this T cell receptor (beta chain) was carried out in a study of blood T cell repertoires in COVID-19. Overall study: The United States, Italy and Spain were the sources of the acute and convalescent COVID-19 samples. T cells, B-cell-depleted T cells, or PBMCs provided the cDNA or gDNA that served as material.

Original processing methods: Quantification of nucleated cells was approximated via reference gene primer amplification. Measured with immunoSEQ multiplex PCR; TCRdb has only the in-frame clones, and not every one. That table gives V, J and clone size, and the DNA gave D and trimming. Here the sample spans about 170,000 clones, approximately 82% being singletons. The CDR3 is made up of 11 amino acids. Looked up from germline, CDR1 is DFQATT and CDR2 is SNEGSKA (reference sequence). The sequencing sample was made of peripheral blood. This clonotype originated in a woman aged 70-85 years who had recovered from COVID-19. The V and J genes are TRBV20-1 and TRBJ2-5; maybe TRBD2 (6 bases). CDR3 amino acids: CSTSRGGTQYF. CDR3 in DNA: TGCAGCACGTCTAGGGGAGGGACCCAGTACTTC.